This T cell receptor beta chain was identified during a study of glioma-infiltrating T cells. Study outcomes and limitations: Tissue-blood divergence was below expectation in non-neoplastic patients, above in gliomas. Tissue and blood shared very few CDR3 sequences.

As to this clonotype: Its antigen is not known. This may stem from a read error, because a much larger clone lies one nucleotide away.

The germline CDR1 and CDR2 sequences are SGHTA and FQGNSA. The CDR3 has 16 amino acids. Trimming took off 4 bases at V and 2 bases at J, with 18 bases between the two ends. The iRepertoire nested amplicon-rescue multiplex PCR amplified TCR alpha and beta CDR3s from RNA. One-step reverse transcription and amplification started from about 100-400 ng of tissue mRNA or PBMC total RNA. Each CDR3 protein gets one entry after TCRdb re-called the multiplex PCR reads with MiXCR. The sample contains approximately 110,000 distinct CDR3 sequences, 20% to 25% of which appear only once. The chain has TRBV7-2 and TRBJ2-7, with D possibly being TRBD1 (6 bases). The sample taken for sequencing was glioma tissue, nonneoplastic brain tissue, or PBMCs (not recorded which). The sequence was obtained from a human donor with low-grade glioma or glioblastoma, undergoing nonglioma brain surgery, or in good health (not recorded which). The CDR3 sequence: CTSSSGWQGPTYEQYF. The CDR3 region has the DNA TGTACCAGCAGCTCAGGATGGCAGGGGCCAACCTACGAGCAGTACTTC.